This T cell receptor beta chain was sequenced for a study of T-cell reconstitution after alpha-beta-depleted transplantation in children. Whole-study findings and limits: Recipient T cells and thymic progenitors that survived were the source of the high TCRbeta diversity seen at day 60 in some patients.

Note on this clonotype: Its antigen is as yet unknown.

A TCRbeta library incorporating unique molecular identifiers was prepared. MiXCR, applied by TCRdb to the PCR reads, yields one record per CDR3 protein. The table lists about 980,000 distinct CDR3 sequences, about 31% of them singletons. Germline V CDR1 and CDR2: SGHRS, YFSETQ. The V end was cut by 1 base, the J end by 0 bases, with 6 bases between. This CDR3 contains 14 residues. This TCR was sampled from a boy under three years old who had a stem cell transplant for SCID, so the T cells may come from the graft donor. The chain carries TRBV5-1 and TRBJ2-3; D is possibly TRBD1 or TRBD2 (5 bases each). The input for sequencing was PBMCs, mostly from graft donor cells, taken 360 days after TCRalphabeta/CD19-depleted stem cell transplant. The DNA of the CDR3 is TGCGCCAGCAGCTTGTGGGACAGCACAGATACGCAGTATTTT. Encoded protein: CASSLWDSTDTQYF.